The present T cell receptor beta chain was sequenced within a study of tumor and adjacent non-tumor tissue in lung cancer. The library came from three nested PCR rounds adapted from ARM-PCR protocols. TCRdb independently ran MiXCR on the multiplex PCR reads; one entry per CDR3 protein. The sample includes under 80,000 distinct CDR3 sequences, 75% to 85% of them seen just once. V lost 5 bases to trimming and J lost 10 bases, with 9 bases between them. Germline values: CDR1 MNHNS, CDR2 SASEGT. The CDR3 consists of 11 residues. General study results and limits: TCR diversity was significantly greater in tumor than normal lung tissue.

Comment on this clonotype: What it recognizes is unknown.

The template was RNA from unsorted bulk tissue. This non-tumor lung sample came from over 3 cm beyond the tumor edge. This chain links TRBV6-1 with TRBJ2-1; the D is unclear. Material: distant non-tumor lung tissue. The receptor was isolated from a man in his sixties with non-small cell lung cancer. DNA of the CDR3: TGTGCCAGCAGTACAAGGTTCGAGCAGTTCTTC. This gives the protein CASSTRFEQFF.